These T cell receptor beta chains were read from a single sample in a study of Ad26.COV2.S vaccination and SARS-CoV-2 variants. Here immunoSEQ multiplex PCR was the method, and the copy in TCRdb shows in-frame clones only, minus some. The table includes about 390,000 clones, about 88% detected once. The sample consisted of peripheral blood, taken in a trial of Ad26.COV2.S vaccine versus placebo. All receptors come from a person aged 18 to 65 who received the Ad26.COV2.S COVID-19 vaccine or a placebo. Each CDR3 is given with its conserved first and last residue. The order of the fields is V gene, J gene, clone size, D gene, CDR3 protein, CDR3 DNA. A D gene is named only where the DNA matches it firmly. Size values are once, few and many counts, or a class for expanded clones, and some rows have none.

>TRBV20-1|TRBJ2-1|few|NA
CSASEGAGGDEQFF
TGCAGTGCTAGTGAAGGAGCCGGGGGAGATGAGCAGTTCTTC
>TRBV5-1|TRBJ1-3|NA|NA
CASSLQGGSSGNTIYF
TGCGCCAGCAGCCTACAGGGCGGATCCTCTGGAAACACCATATATTTT
>TRBV6-1|TRBJ2-7|NA|NA
CASSELSTGRTYEQYF
TGTGCCAGCAGTGAACTGTCGACAGGGAGGACCTACGAGCAGTACTTC
>TRBV5-6|TRBJ1-5|NA|NA
CASSFAGDQPQHF
TGTGCCAGCAGCTTTGCAGGGGATCAGCCCCAGCATTTT
>TRBV2|TRBJ1-4|NA|TRBD1
CASSPGQGWGKLFF
TGTGCCAGCAGTCCTGGACAGGGCTGGGGGAAACTGTTTTTT
>TRBV11-2|TRBJ1-2|NA|TRBD1
CASSLADRAGYTF
TGTGCCAGCAGCTTAGCGGACAGGGCTGGCTACACCTTC
>TRBV5-5|TRBJ1-2|NA|NA
CASSLAAFGGYGYTF
TGTGCCAGCAGCTTGGCGGCCTTCGGAGGCTATGGCTACACCTTC
>TRBV6-2/TRBV6-3|TRBJ1-2|once|NA
CASSYPDSIPFYGYTF
TGTGCCAGCAGTTACCCCGACAGCATCCCATTCTATGGCTACACCTTC
>TRBV6-5|TRBJ2-7|NA|NA
CASSSLAGEQYF
TGTGCCAGCAGTTCCCTAGCAGGCGAGCAGTACTTC
>TRBV6-5|TRBJ2-3|NA|NA
CASSFSSTDTQYF
TGTGCCAGCAGTTTCTCCTCAACAGATACGCAGTATTTT
>TRBV18|TRBJ2-6|NA|NA
CASSPRSVYESSGANVLTF
TGTGCCAGCTCACCACGGAGCGTGTATGAAAGCTCTGGGGCCAACGTCCTGACTTTC
>TRBV6-5|TRBJ1-1|NA|TRBD1
CASSYRGLQNTEAFF
TGTGCCAGCAGTTACAGGGGGCTTCAAAACACTGAAGCTTTCTTT
>TRBV7-2|TRBJ1-2|NA|NA
CASSLVLRGQGSGYTF
TGTGCCAGCAGCTTAGTCTTACGGGGTCAGGGTAGCGGCTACACCTTC
>TRBV6-5|TRBJ2-5|NA|NA
CASSQGGLGETQYF
TGTGCCAGCAGCCAAGGGGGGCTAGGAGAGACCCAGTACTTC
>TRBV5-8|TRBJ2-3|NA|TRBD2
CASRSAGTSKPTDTQYF
TGTGCCAGCAGGAGCGCCGGGACTAGTAAACCCACAGATACGCAGTATTTT
>TRBV7-9|TRBJ1-2|NA|NA
CASRRTDNYGYTF
TGTGCCAGCAGAAGGACGGATAACTATGGCTACACCTTC
>TRBV4-3|TRBJ1-5|NA|NA
CARSYSNQPQHF
TGCGCCAGAAGTTATAGCAATCAGCCCCAGCATTTT
>TRBV7-9|TRBJ2-1|NA|TRBD2
CASKPGLETNEQFF
TGTGCCAGCAAACCGGGACTAGAGACAAATGAGCAGTTCTTC
>TRBV19|TRBJ1-5|NA|NA
CASSWTENQPQHF
TGTGCCAGTAGTTGGACCGAGAATCAGCCCCAGCATTTT
>TRBV3-1/TRBV3-2|TRBJ1-2|NA|TRBD1
CASSQVGGNGYTF
TGTGCCAGCAGCCAAGTAGGGGGCAATGGCTACACCTTC
>TRBV6-5|TRBJ2-7|NA|NA
CASSYVGGVPYEQYF
TGTGCCAGCAGTTACGTCGGAGGGGTCCCCTACGAGCAGTACTTC
>TRBV4-1|TRBJ1-4|NA|NA
CASSPTVGGVGEKLFF
TGCGCCAGCAGCCCCACCGTGGGGGGGGTTGGCGAAAAACTGTTTTTT
>TRBV6-5|TRBJ2-2|NA|NA
CASNTGTTNTGELFF
TGTGCCAGCAACACCGGGACAACGAACACCGGGGAGCTGTTTTTT